The next 8 T cell receptor beta chains were all read from a single sample in a study of blood T cell repertoires in COVID-19. Sequencing was performed with immunoSEQ multiplex PCR; in TCRdb, only in-frame clones are kept and a portion is missing. The table records fewer than 450,000 clones, 80% to 95% of them present only once. Sequencing used PBMCs or T cells enriched from blood (not recorded which). The receptors were sampled from a young man who had recovered from COVID-19.

The J gene is TRBJ1-6, the V gene TRBV3-1 (or the pseudogene TRBV3-2); D not resolved. The CDR3 spans 15 residues. CDR1 is LGHDT, CDR2 YNNKEL, per germline (reference sequence). V was cut by 0 bases and J by 6 bases, with 9 bases left in between. CDR3 in DNA: TGTGCCAGCAGCCAAGATAGCGGTTTTAATTCACCCCTCCACTTT. As protein: CASSQDSGFNSPLHF.

This clone was observed once. The chain carries TRBV3-1 (or the pseudogene TRBV3-2) and TRBJ2-2, with D perhaps matching TRBD2 (6 bases). This CDR3 has 13 amino acids. Germline assignment: CDR1 LGHDT and CDR2 YNNKEL (reference sequence). V gave up 3 bases and J gave up 7 bases, with 9 bases separating them. CDR3 sequence (DNA): TGTGCCAGCAGCCAGGTGGGACTCGGGGAGCTGTTTTTT. This encodes CASSQVGLGELFF.

V gene TRBV7-9 combines with J gene TRBJ1-1; tentative D call: TRBD1 (6 bases). This CDR3 is built from 12 residues. V lost 6 bases and J lost 8, with 13 bases in between. Germline CDR1 is SEHNR and CDR2 is FQNEAQ (reference sequence). CDR3 bases: TGTGCCAGCAGACCTGACCAGGGGGAAGCTTTCTTT. Translating it yields CASRPDQGEAFF.

The chain couples TRBV19 to TRBJ1-2; 7 nucleotides align to TRBD1. The CDR3 contains 14 residues. Germline trimming cut 5 bases from V and 7 bases from J; bases unmatched to any gene: 10. Germline assignment: CDR1 LNHDA and CDR2 SQIVND (reference sequence). DNA for the CDR3: TGTGCCAGTAGTCCCCGGACAGGTGAGCTTGGCTACACCTTC. Its protein product is CASSPRTGELGYTF.

The rearrangement joins TRBV2 to TRBJ1-1; D gene ambiguous. Germline loops: CDR1 SNHLY, CDR2 FYNNEI. Trimming cost V 4 bases and J 5 bases, with 11 bases left between them. The length of the CDR3 is 13 residues. CDR3 sequence (DNA): TGTGCCAGCAGTGCCGGCGAGGGAACTGAAGCTTTCTTT. It is translated as CASSAGEGTEAFF.

The chain combines TRBV29-1 with TRBJ1-1; TRBD1 aligns across 7 bases. CDR3 length: 13 amino acids. CDR1 is SQVTM, CDR2 ANQGSEA, per germline. CDR3 residues: CSWSRGSHTEAFF. In DNA, the CDR3 is TGCAGTTGGAGCAGGGGGTCCCACACTGAAGCTTTCTTT.

V gene TRBV18 combines with J gene TRBJ1-1; perhaps TRBD1 as D (5 bases). The CDR3 extends over 13 amino acids. Deletions cut 1 base from V and 6 bases from J, with 9 bases between. Per germline, CDR1 KGHSH and CDR2 LQKENI. CDR3 nucleotides: TGTGCCAGCTCACCACGTCAGGGATCTGAAGCTTTCTTT. Its translation is CASSPRQGSEAFF.

This chain joins TRBV24-1 and TRBJ1-1; the match to TRBD1 covers 8 bases. V dropped 7 bases and J dropped 1; count of bases not matched to a gene: 1. CDR3 length: 13 residues. Germline CDR1 and CDR2: KGHDR and SFDVKD. The CDR3 sequence is CATRDRGNTEAFF. As DNA, the CDR3 is TGTGCCACCAGAGACAGGGGGAACACTGAAGCTTTCTTT.